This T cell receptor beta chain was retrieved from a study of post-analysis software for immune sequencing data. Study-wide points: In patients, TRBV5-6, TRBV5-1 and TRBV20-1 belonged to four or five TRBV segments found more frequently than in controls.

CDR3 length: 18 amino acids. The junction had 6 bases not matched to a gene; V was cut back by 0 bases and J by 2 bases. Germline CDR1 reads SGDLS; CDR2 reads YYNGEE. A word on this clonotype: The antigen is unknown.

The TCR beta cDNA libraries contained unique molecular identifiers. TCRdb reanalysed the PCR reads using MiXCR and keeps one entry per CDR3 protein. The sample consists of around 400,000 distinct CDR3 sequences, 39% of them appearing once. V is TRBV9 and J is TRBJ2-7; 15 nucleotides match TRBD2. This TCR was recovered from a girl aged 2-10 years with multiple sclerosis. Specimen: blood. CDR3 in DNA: TGTGCCAGCAGCGTAGGGACTAGCGGGGGGGCTATGACCTACGAGCAGTACTTC. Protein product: CASSVGTSGGAMTYEQYF.